This record concerns one T cell receptor beta chain sequence. The antigen it binds to is not known. Base qualities are missing; no much larger clone stands one base away. The sample is drawn from a study of beta chain features in type 1 diabetes (dated by TCRdb to the late 2010s). Study-level background: Mean age, gender distribution, total cell number and subset yield were not different between patients and healthy donors. In the study, recently diagnosed type 1 diabetes patients and matched healthy donors were compared on the TCRB repertoires of their sorted circulating CD4+ T cell subsets. Regulatory and stem cell-like memory subsets were obtained from only 8 patients and about 8 healthy donors, while naive and central memory subsets were obtained from all 30 or so donors. A total of 107,917,701 sorted cells were examined across all samples, and a strong correlation was observed between cell number per subset and RNA yield.

The entire amount of isolated RNA was reverse transcribed using the High Capacity cDNA Reverse Transcription Kit, so the sequenced TCRB transcripts were expressed ones. Deep immunoSEQ sequencing was performed on naive, central memory and regulatory T cell samples, with an average of around 3.4 million total reads per sample. After sorted cells were lysed in RLT buffer, RNA was extracted with DNase-treated RNeasy Micro or Mini kits, with the choice depending on cell number. Each cell subset was processed on its own to prevent cross-contamination, while patient and healthy donor samples were processed together. Using the immunoSEQ multiplex PCR, TCRB sequences were amplified from cDNA into 87-bp fragments spanning the CDR3 region. Amplicons were sequenced on the Illumina HiSeq platform. Per the source publication's procedure: PCR bias was computationally corrected using synthetic template baselines, reads within Hamming distance 2 were collapsed, and singletons that could not be merged were discarded. By aligning reads against IMGT, V, D and J genes, CDR3 length, and insertions or deletions at six rearrangement sites were assigned. Within each subset, clonotype counts were normalized to sorted cell number, and only after that were true diversity and Gini coefficients computed with the tcR R package. The overlap coefficient, calculated on TCRB nucleotide sequences, was used to quantify repertoire sharing. As a proxy for the pre-selection repertoire, out-of-frame TCRB sequences from naive cells were analyzed. TCRdb took this table from immuneACCESS and kept in-frame rearrangements with V and J called. Such tables lack part of the clones; where checked against another copy, unresolved V genes explain under half of the gap, and the rest is unexplained. D and trimming come from the DNA, and the V and J calls and clone size come from that table. The table for this sample lists 220,000 or so clones; about 63% of them were counted only once. The top ten clonotypes cover approximately 0.05% of the sample.

Each donor gave one peripheral blood draw, averaging approximately 0.11 L, which was collected into heparinised tubes. A BD FACSAria II was used to sort naive, central memory, regulatory and stem cell-like memory CD4+ T cells with a panel that included CD45RO, CCR7, CD25, CD127, CD95 and CD27. All sorted populations exceeded 95% purity. PBMCs were isolated immediately by Lymphoprep density gradient centrifugation and stained directly without culture. To minimize batch effects, samples were stained and sorted in pairs, one healthy donor with one patient per experiment. V drops 5 bases and J drops 6 bases, leaving 23 bases in between. From its cysteine to its phenylalanine, the CDR3 spans 15 amino acids. The entry retains the CDR3 DNA only, 45 bases that are in frame from base 1. The germline V gene gives CDR1 as SQVTM and CDR2 as ANQGSEA. Study-wide findings and limitations: PCR might favor shorter templates, but patient and control samples were amplified and corrected together, so any skew would affect both groups equally. Because cDNA was sequenced instead of genomic DNA, activated cells with high expression could be over-represented, although the groups did not differ in activation or CD3 levels. The naive, central memory and regulatory TCRB repertoires appeared to resemble one another more closely among patients than among healthy donors. At VDJ recombination sites, type 1 diabetes patients had fewer insertions and more deleted nucleotides, which implies abnormalities in thymic rearrangement. HLA sub-analyses involved small numbers of individuals, so any influence of HLA type on TCRB rearrangement remained unresolved. In all four CD4+ subsets, TCRB CDR3 length was moderately but significantly shorter in type 1 diabetes patients.

The V and J genes are TRBV29-1 and TRBJ2-7, with the D call perhaps TRBD1 or TRBD2, each one matching 6 bases. The receptor's source is a young man in good health. The sample taken for sequencing was naive CD4+ T cells from blood. The intended sense of this specimen's cell subset or site label: true naive CD4+ T cells. The DNA sequence follows: TGCAGCGTTCTCCCAACTAGGTCTTCGGGGGCCGAGCAGTACTTC. Its protein product is CSVLPTRSSGAEQYF.